These 27 T cell receptor beta chains were sequenced from one sample in a study of T cells in women clearing cervical HPV infection. TCRdb keeps only in-frame clones here, not all; method: immunoSEQ multiplex PCR. The listing contains around 39,000 clones. Sequencing was performed on blood buffy coat. Source of these receptors: a woman between 18 and 70 years old with a cervical HPV16 infection that either progressed to CIN3+ or cleared (not recorded which).

As concerns this clone: The read falls 3 residues short of the CDR3 end, and the missing part is taken from the germline J gene. V and J are TRBV30 and TRBJ1-2, with 12 bases that match TRBD1. The CDR3 is 13 residues long. From germline, CDR1 is GTSNPN and CDR2 SVGIG (reference sequence). J lost 2 bases, V lost 8 bases, and 3 bases had no gene match. Partial CDR3 DNA: TGTGCCCGGGGACAGGGGGCCAACTATGGC. Translation gives CARGQGANYG. The entire CDR3 protein is CARGQGANYGYTF.

As concerns this clone: The read finishes 3 residues shy of the CDR3 end, and the germline J gene is used to complete it. The V and J genes are TRBV19 and TRBJ1-2; D is possibly TRBD1 (6 bases). The CDR3 totals 15 residues. Germline V gene sequence: CDR1 LNHDA, CDR2 SQIVND (reference sequence). The CDR3 region is CASSSPPSGAHDYTF. CDR3 DNA (partial): TGTGCCAGTAGTTCACCCCCCTCAGGGGCCCACGAC.

A remark on this clone: The CDR3 is cut off 3 residues early in the read; its end comes from the germline J gene. V and J are TRBV30 and TRBJ2-4; 7 bases fit TRBD2. Per germline, CDR1 GTSNPN and CDR2 SVGIG (reference sequence). This CDR3 region has 12 residues. The CDR3 reads CAWTHGGGGQYF. The DNA read from the CDR3 is TGTGCCTGGACCCACGGCGGGGGTGGT.

Of note for this clone: The missing CDR3 end, 3 residues past where the read stops, is filled in from the germline J gene. The V call is TRBV19, the J call TRBJ2-3; possible D gene TRBD1, 6 bases. Germline values: CDR1 LNHDA, CDR2 SQIVND (reference sequence). The CDR3 is made up of 16 amino acids. Here the CDR3 reads CASSIRAGAYQETQYF. The CDR3 bases that were read are TGTGCCAGTAGTATACGGGCAGGGGCCTACCAAGAGACG.

Comments on this clone: The sequence runs out 3 residues before the end of the CDR3; the remainder is reconstructed from the germline J gene. The chain is built from TRBV30 and TRBJ1-4; no clear D. V lost 2 bases, J lost 8 bases, and 9 bases lay in between. The CDR3 runs to 12 residues. Germline-derived CDR1 and CDR2 are GTSNPN and SVGIG (reference sequence). The covered CDR3 bases are TGTGCCTGGAGTAGGGTGAAGGAAAAA. This encodes CAWSRVKEK. The whole CDR3 protein is CAWSRVKEKLFF.

Concerning this clone itself: The CDR3 is cut off 3 residues early in the read; its end comes from the germline J gene. V is TRBV7-3 and J is TRBJ1-4, with a possible D match to TRBD1 (5 bases). The CDR3 has 16 residues. Germline assignment: CDR1 SGHTA and CDR2 FQGTGA. The CDR3 sequence is CASSPRGGTGANVLFF. The CDR3 DNA, read in part, is TGTGCCAGCAGCCCCCGTGGCGGGACTGGGGCCAACGTA.

To note about this clone: The read terminates 3 residues ahead of where the CDR3 ends, so the germline J gene completes it. This chain connects TRBV10-2 to TRBJ1-3, with 7 bases that match TRBD1. In germline, CDR1 is WSHSY, CDR2 SAAADI. The CDR3 loop spans 11 amino acids. This CDR3 is CASSEADRIYF. CDR3 DNA, as far as it was read: TGCGCCAGCAGTGAGGCGGACAGG.

Concerning this clone itself: The DNA ends 3 residues before the CDR3 does, and the rest of the CDR3 is filled in from the germline J gene. The genes are TRBV6-4 and TRBJ2-5; 13 bases are shared with TRBD2. Germline V gene sequence: CDR1 MRHNA, CDR2 SNTAGT. The CDR3 contains 15 residues. The CDR3 bases that were read are TGTGCCAGCAGTAGGACTAGCGGGGGATCAGATACC. As protein: CASSRTSGGSDT. The CDR3 as a whole reads CASSRTSGGSDTQYF.

As regards this clone: Read sequence stops 3 residues before the CDR3 end, and the germline J gene provides the missing end. This chain links TRBV19 with TRBJ1-2, with D hard to call. The CDR3 extends over 11 amino acids. From germline, CDR1 is LNHDA and CDR2 SQIVND (reference sequence). CDR3 amino acids: CASSNPYDYTF. CDR3 bases read: TGTGCCAGTAGTAATCCCTACGAC.

Concerning this clone itself: The sequence runs out 3 residues before the end of the CDR3; the remainder is reconstructed from the germline J gene. The rearrangement links TRBV28 to TRBJ2-1, with D maybe TRBD2 (5 bases). The CDR3 is 14 amino acids. CDR1 is MDHEN and CDR2 is SYDVKM in the germline V gene. V lost 0 bases to trimming and J lost 6 bases, with 9 bases between them. CDR3 in amino acids: CASSLWGSGNEQFF. CDR3 DNA, as far as it was read: TGTGCCAGCAGTTTATGGGGAAGCGGCAATGAG.

A word on this clone: The read gets to within 3 residues of the CDR3 end, and the germline J gene fills in the rest. The chain carries TRBV18 and TRBJ1-2; a weak D match, TRBD1 (6 bases). CDR1 is KGHSH, CDR2 LQKENI, per germline. V lost 2 bases to trimming and J lost 3 bases, with 7 bases between them. The CDR3 extends over 13 amino acids. CDR3 in amino acids: CASSPNRDYGYTF. The part of the CDR3 DNA that was read is TGTGCCAGCTCACCAAACAGGGACTATGGC.

In the case of this clone: The CDR3 end falls 3 residues outside the read, so it is completed with the germline J gene. The chain uses TRBV2 and TRBJ1-1; 7 bases are a match to TRBD1. The length of the CDR3 is 13 residues. In germline, CDR1 is SNHLY, CDR2 FYNNEI. J gave up 2 bases and V 11 bases, and 8 bases lay outside the gene matches. CDR3 residues: CAGVGTANTEAFF. The sequenced part of the CDR3 DNA is TGTGCCGGCGTCGGGACAGCTAACACTGAA.

To note about this clone: Coverage ceases 3 residues before the CDR3 finishes, and the germline J gene fills in the end. The chain uses TRBV7-9 and TRBJ2-3, with a tentative D call TRBD2 (7 bases). Between the trimmed V and J ends, which lost 5 bases and 2 bases, there was a span of 14 bases. CDR3 length: 15 residues. Germline CDR1 is SEHNR and CDR2 is FQNEAQ (reference sequence). This CDR3 reads CASSEVGGATDTQYF. Incomplete CDR3 DNA: TGTGCCAGCAGCGAAGTAGGGGGGGCCACAGATACG.

With regard to this clone: The read ends 3 residues before the CDR3 terminus; that terminus is restored from the germline J gene. The chain carries TRBV12-3 or TRBV12-4 and TRBJ2-5; D is possibly TRBD1 (8 bases). This CDR3 has 14 residues. The V and J ends lost 5 bases and 3 bases respectively, with 13 bases between them. CDR3 loop: CASSSGDRKETQYF. The covered CDR3 bases are TGTGCCAGCAGTAGCGGGGACAGGAAAGAGACC.

As regards this clone: The CDR3 goes on 3 residues after the read ends, and that part is filled in from the germline J gene. This chain joins TRBV7-9 and TRBJ2-7, with D hard to call. This CDR3 contains 12 residues. In germline, CDR1 is SEHNR, CDR2 FQNEAQ (reference sequence). Trimming left V 5 bases short and J 1 base short, with 6 bases between. The CDR3 loop reads CASSLTSYEQYF. Partial CDR3 DNA: TGTGCCAGCAGCCTAACTTCCTACGAG.

About this clone: The sequenced fragment ends 3 residues before the CDR3 boundary, so the rest is inferred from the germline J gene. The chain recombines TRBV11-2 with TRBJ2-7, with a tentative D call TRBD1 (6 bases). V was shortened by 3 bases and J by 0 bases, with 9 bases between the two germline ends. The CDR3 totals 14 residues. Looked up from germline, CDR1 is SGHAT and CDR2 is FQNNGV. This CDR3 reads CASSFLGGSYEQYF. The part of the CDR3 DNA that was read is TGTGCCAGCAGCTTCTTAGGGGGCTCCTACGAG.

As for this clone: The read comes to an end 3 residues before the CDR3 does, leaving the germline J gene to fill in the end. The gene calls are TRBV29-1 and TRBJ1-1, with D possibly matching TRBD1 (5 bases). CDR1 and CDR2 from the germline V gene are SQVTM and ANQGSEA. The CDR3 runs 12 residues. V lost 4 bases and J lost 5, with 11 bases in between. CDR3 bases read: TGCAGCGTTGTTCATCAGGGTACTGAA. This translates into CSVVHQGTE. The whole CDR3 protein reads CSVVHQGTEAFF.

Regarding this clone: Read data end 3 residues before the CDR3 end; the end is taken from the germline J gene. The chain is built from TRBV29-1 and TRBJ1-4; D might be TRBD1 (5 bases). The CDR3 length is 12 residues. V lost 4 bases, J lost 4 bases, and 7 bases lay in between. Germline lookup yields CDR1 SQVTM and CDR2 ANQGSEA. CDR3 amino acids: CSVVDINEKLFF. CDR3 bases read: TGCAGCGTTGTGGACATTAATGAAAAA. Full variable domain (missing parts from reference TRBV29-1 and TRBJ1-4): SAVISQKPSRDICQRGTSLTIQCQVDSQVTMMFWYRQQPGQSLTLIATANQGSEATYESGFVIDKFPISRPNLTFSTLTVSNMSPEDSSIYLCSVVDINEKLFFGSGTQLSVL.

On this clone itself: The read is 3 residues too short to cover the CDR3 end, so that end is filled in from the germline J gene. The V call is TRBV2, the J call TRBJ1-5, with D possibly TRBD1 on 5 matching bases. This CDR3 is 15 amino acids long. CDR1 SNHLY and CDR2 FYNNEI come from the germline V gene. Trimming removed 6 bases from V and 7 bases from J, with 19 bases in between. The CDR3 region is CASSPMRGGNQPQHF. The CDR3 bases that were read are TGTGCCAGCAGCCCGATGAGGGGAGGGAACCAGCCC.

Concerning this clone: With the read ending 3 residues before the CDR3 end, the germline J gene is used to fill in that end. Other nucleotide sequences in the sample specify the same CDR3. This chain connects TRBV19 to TRBJ1-1, with TRBD1 as a possible D gene (6 bases). Trimming shortened V by 0 bases and J by 1 base, and 6 bases separated the two germline ends. Germline-derived CDR1 and CDR2 are LNHDA and SQIVND (reference sequence). The CDR3 has 14 residues. CDR3 bases read: TGTGCCAGTAGTATAGAGGGGGCGAACACTGAA. Residues: CASSIEGANTE. The CDR3 in full is CASSIEGANTEAFF.

Points on this clone: Read coverage stops 3 residues before the CDR3 terminus; the germline J gene supplies the remainder. The chain combines TRBV7-6 with TRBJ2-1; TRBD2 agrees at 7 bases. Germline V gene data show CDR1 as SGHVS and CDR2 as FNYEAQ. The J segment lost 8 bases and the V segment lost 2 bases, leaving 15 bases of the junction unmatched. This CDR3 spans 17 amino acids. Incomplete CDR3 DNA: TGTGCCAGCAGCTTACCCCGGACGGGGCGGGGGATGGATGAG. Protein: CASSLPRTGRGMDE. The whole CDR3 sequence reads CASSLPRTGRGMDEQFF.

On this clone: Read coverage stops 3 residues before the CDR3 terminus; the germline J gene supplies the remainder. V is TRBV6-2 or TRBV6-3 and J is TRBJ1-1; D gene uncertain. Germline CDR1 reads MNHEY; CDR2 reads SVGEGT. V lost 2 bases to trimming and J lost 0 bases, with 7 bases between them. The CDR3 runs to 14 residues. The covered CDR3 bases are TGTGCCAGCAGTTACGCGTCGGTGAACACTGAA. It specifies CASSYASVNTE. The complete CDR3 sequence is CASSYASVNTEAFF.

With regard to this clone: The read comes to an end 3 residues before the CDR3 does, leaving the germline J gene to fill in the end. This chain connects TRBV18 to TRBJ1-2, with 7 bases that match TRBD1. CDR3 length: 15 residues. CDR1 and CDR2 from the germline V gene are KGHSH and LQKENI. CDR3 bases read: TGTGCCAGCTCGGAGAACAGGGGAGCCTACAATGAC. This codes for CASSENRGAYND. The complete CDR3 protein is CASSENRGAYNDYTF. The full variable domain, with the rest looked up from reference TRBV18 and TRBJ1-2, is NAGVMQNPRHLVRRRGQEARLRCSPMKGHSHVYWYRQLPEEGLKFMVYLQKENIIDESGMPKERFSAEFPKEGPSILRIQQVVRGDSAAYFCASSENRGAYNDYTFGSGTRLTVV.

Concerning this clone: The sequenced fragment ends 3 residues before the CDR3 boundary, so the rest is inferred from the germline J gene. The V call is TRBV5-1, the J call TRBJ2-2; TRBD1 matches at 7 bases. The CDR3 runs to 14 residues. Germline V gene sequence: CDR1 SGHRS, CDR2 YFSETQ. V shed 2 bases and J 6 bases; nucleotides not matched to a gene: 4. The CDR3 spells CASSFQGVPGELFF. The DNA read from the CDR3 is TGCGCCAGCAGCTTTCAGGGGGTCCCCGGGGAG.

On this clone: The CDR3 end falls 3 residues outside the read, so it is completed with the germline J gene. The V call is TRBV5-3, the J call TRBJ2-3; D uncertain. TRBV5-3 is treated as an ORF (open reading frame) with a function not yet certain. Trimming shortened V by 2 bases and J by 2 bases, and 3 bases separated the two germline ends. The CDR3 is 12 amino acids. CDR3: CARSLATDTQYF. CDR3 bases read: TGTGCCAGAAGCTTAGCCACAGATACG.

On this clone: The CDR3 end is not reached by the read, which stops 3 residues before it; the germline J gene fills it in. V usage is TRBV7-9 and J usage is TRBJ1-2; a possible D gene is TRBD1 (6 bases). The CDR3 is 15 amino acids. CDR1 SEHNR and CDR2 FQNEAQ come from the germline V gene (reference sequence). CDR3 residues: CASSSSGGAYNDYTF. The CDR3 bases that were read are TGTGCCAGCAGCTCAAGCGGGGGCGCATACAATGAC.

Notes on this clone: From the germline J gene comes the end of the CDR3, since the read stops 3 residues before it. The rearrangement joins TRBV20-1 to TRBJ2-3, with a weak D call TRBD2 (5 bases). The germline V gene encodes CDR1 DFQATT and CDR2 SNEGSKA (reference sequence). The CDR3 totals 12 residues. V lost 6 bases to trimming and J lost 6 bases, with 13 bases between them. The CDR3: CSASQKRDTQYF. CDR3 DNA (partial): TGCAGTGCCTCGCAGAAGCGGGATACG.